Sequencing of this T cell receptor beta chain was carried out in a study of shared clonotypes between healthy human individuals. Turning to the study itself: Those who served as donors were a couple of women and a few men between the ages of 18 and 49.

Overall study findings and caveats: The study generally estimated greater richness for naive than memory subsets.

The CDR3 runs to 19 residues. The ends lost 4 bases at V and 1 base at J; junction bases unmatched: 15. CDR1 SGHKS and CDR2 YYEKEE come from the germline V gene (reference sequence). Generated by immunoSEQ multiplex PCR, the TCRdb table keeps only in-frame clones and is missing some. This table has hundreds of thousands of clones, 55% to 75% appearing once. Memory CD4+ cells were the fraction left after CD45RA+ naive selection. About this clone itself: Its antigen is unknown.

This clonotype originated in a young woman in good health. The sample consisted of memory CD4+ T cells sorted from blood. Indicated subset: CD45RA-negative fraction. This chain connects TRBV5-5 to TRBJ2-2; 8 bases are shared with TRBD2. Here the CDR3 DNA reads TGTGCCAGCAGCCTGGACCGAAGCGGGGGCCCCTTGAACACCGGGGAGCTGTTTTTT. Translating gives CASSLDRSGGPLNTGELFF. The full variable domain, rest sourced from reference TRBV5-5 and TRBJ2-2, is DAGVTQSPTHLIKTRGQQVTLRCSPISGHKSVSWYQQVLGQGPQFIFQYYEKEERGRGNFPDRFSARQFPNYSSELNVNALLLGDSALYLCASSLDRSGGPLNTGELFFGEGSRLTVL.